Here is one TCR beta chain with its context. Its antigen is unidentified. The entry originates in a study of beta chain features in type 1 diabetes. The isolated RNA, all of it, was reverse transcribed, so expressed TCRB transcripts were what got sequenced. Assay: immunoSEQ multiplex PCR; the TCRdb copy retains only in-frame clones and omits some. The sample has 680,000 or so clones, around a sixth seen once. This CDR3 is built from 13 residues. The J segment lost 9 bases and the V segment lost 4 bases, leaving 3 bases of the junction unmatched. Germline values: CDR1 MNHNS, CDR2 SASEGT. Broader study findings: PCR might favor shorter templates, equally in patients and controls. Because the template was cDNA, high-expressing cells might be over-represented. TCRB CDR3 length was moderately but significantly reduced in all four CD4+ subsets of Type 1 diabetes patients.

By way of CD45RO/CCR7/CD25/CD127/CD95/CD27, the CD4+ regulatory, stem cell-like memory, central memory and naive cells were sorted. Sample: naive CD4+ T cells from blood. The gene calls are TRBV6-1 and TRBJ2-1, with 10 bases lining up with TRBD1. The source of this sequence is a man younger than 35 in good health. The CDR3 sequence is CASSGQGAGEQFF. CDR3 in DNA: TGTGCCAGCAGTGGACAGGGGGCTGGTGAGCAGTTCTTC.